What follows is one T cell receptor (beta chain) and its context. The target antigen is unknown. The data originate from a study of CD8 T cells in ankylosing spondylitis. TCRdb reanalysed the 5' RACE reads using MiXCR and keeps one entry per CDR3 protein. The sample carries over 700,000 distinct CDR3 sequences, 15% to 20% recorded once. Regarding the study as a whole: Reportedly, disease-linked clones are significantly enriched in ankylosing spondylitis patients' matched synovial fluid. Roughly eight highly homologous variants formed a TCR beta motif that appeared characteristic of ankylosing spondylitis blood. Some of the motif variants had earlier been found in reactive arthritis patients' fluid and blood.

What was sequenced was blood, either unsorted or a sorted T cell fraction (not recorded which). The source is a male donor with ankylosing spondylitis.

The CDR3 spells CSARDTTNDYEQYF. CDR3 nucleotides: TGCAGTGCTAGAGATACGACAAATGACTACGAGCAGTACTTC. V is TRBV20-1 and J is TRBJ2-7, with D unclear. Trimming took 0 bases from V and 3 from J, leaving 12 bases between them. CDR1 is DFQATT, CDR2 SNEGSKA, per germline (reference sequence). The CDR3 runs to 14 residues.